This T cell receptor beta chain is from a study of molecular identifiers for immune sequencing clone quantification. This clonotype was seen repeatedly, ten times or more. TCRdb itself ran the PCR reads through MiXCR, one entry per CDR3 protein. The table has over 600,000 distinct CDR3 sequences, about 20% seen once. This clonotype was sampled from a human donor in good health. Some libraries in this study had Jurkat cell RNA spiked in. Sequenced input: naive CD8+ T cells from blood, with Jurkat cell RNA spiked in. The subset here: FACS-sorted CD8+CD4-CCR7+CD45RA+ naive T cells.

The CDR3 coding sequence is TGCAGTGCTAGAGATGAGGGGACACCCGATCCGAGCTCTGGAAACACCATATATTTT. It yields the protein CSARDEGTPDPSSGNTIYF. The chain joins TRBV20-1 to TRBJ1-3, with a possible D match to TRBD1 (6 bases). V dropped 0 bases and J dropped 0 bases, with 21 bases sitting between them. Germline assignment: CDR1 DFQATT and CDR2 SNEGSKA (reference sequence). The CDR3 is 19 amino acids.